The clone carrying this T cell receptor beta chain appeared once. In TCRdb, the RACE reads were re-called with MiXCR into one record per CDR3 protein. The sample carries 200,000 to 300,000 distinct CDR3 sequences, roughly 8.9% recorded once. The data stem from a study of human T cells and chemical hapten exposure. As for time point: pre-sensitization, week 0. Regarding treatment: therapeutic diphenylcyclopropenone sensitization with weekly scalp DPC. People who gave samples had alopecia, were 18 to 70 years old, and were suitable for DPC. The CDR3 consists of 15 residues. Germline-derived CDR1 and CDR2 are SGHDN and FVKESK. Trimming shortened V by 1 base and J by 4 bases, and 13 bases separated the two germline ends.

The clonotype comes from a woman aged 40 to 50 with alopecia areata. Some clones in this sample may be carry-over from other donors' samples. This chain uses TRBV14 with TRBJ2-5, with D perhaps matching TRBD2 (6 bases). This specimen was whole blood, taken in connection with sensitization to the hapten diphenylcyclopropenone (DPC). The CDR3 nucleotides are TGTGCCAGCAGCCAAGGCGGGCTGGGAGGAGAGACCCAGTACTTC. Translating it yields CASSQGGLGGETQYF.